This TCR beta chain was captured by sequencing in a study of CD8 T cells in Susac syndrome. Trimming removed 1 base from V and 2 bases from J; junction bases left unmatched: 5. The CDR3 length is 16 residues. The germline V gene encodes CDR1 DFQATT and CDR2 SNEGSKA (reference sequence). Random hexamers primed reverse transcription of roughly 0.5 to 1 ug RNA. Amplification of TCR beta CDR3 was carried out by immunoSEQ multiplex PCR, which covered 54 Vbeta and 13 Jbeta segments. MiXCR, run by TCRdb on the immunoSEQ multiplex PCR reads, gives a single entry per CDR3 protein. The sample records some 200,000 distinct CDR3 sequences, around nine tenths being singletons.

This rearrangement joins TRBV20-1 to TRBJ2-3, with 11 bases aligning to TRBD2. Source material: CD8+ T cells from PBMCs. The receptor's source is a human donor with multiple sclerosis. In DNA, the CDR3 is TGCAGTGCTAGAGTCCTAGCGGGGGGTATCACAGATACGCAGTATTTT. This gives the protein CSARVLAGGITDTQYF.